The clone carrying this T cell receptor (beta chain) was recorded at least ten times. Its matching antigen is unknown. The cohort's ophthalmopathy patients, a group with duration under 3 months, had a Clinical Activity Score of at least 3 and a NOSPECS grade of at least 4. This sample is drawn from a study of T cells in Graves' hyperthyroidism and ophthalmopathy. The source material, RNA transcripts, was used to amplify TCR beta CDR3 regions. Carried out on the TCR CDR3, a first-round RT-PCR used the HTBI primer set. TCRdb fed the multiplex PCR reads into MiXCR, producing one record per CDR3 protein. The data hold 220,000 or so distinct CDR3 sequences, with roughly 15% observed a single time. Findings and caveats of the study: Most clonotypes expanded in thyroid above 0.001 were likewise present in blood. By a 13 V-J model, ophthalmopathy was set apart from stable hyperthyroidism. The model forecast ophthalmopathy, anticipating it by a median around 6.5 months before onset.

V lost 3 bases and J 4 bases, leaving 13 bases between the germline ends. CDR3 length: 14 amino acids. CDR1 and CDR2 from the germline V gene are DFQATT and SNEGSKA (reference sequence). V usage is TRBV20-1 and J usage is TRBJ2-1; D might be TRBD2 (6 bases). Sequenced input: blood. The receptor's source is a woman aged 18 to 35 with Graves' ophthalmopathy. The CDR3 spells CSASSVAAYNEQFF. The CDR3 nucleotides are TGCAGTGCTAGTTCAGTAGCGGCGTACAATGAGCAGTTCTTC.